This T cell receptor (beta chain) is drawn from a study of cytomegalovirus exposure and HLA in healthy donors. General observations from the study: Presence/absence analyses rested on an assumption that sequencing depth was roughly uniform across donors. Analysis performed later found 15,000 or so TCR beta sequences associated with HLA alleles at 0.05 false discovery rate. Altogether, 160 or so TCR beta chains were recorded as cytomegalovirus-associated. A later analysis reportedly found fewer N-insertions in an Asian-associated ancestry cluster than the roughly 670-donor mean.

The germline gives CDR1 KGHSH, CDR2 LQKENI. Trimming removed 5 bases from V and 4 bases from J; junction bases left unmatched: 12. The CDR3 is 16 amino acids. A multiplex PCR was run with 60 Vbeta primers and 13 Jbeta primers. Produced via immunoSEQ multiplex PCR; TCRdb's table is partial and in-frame only. The table includes roughly 140,000 clones, roughly three quarters detected once. A note on this clone: The target antigen is unknown.

Sequenced material: PBMCs. The origin of this receptor is a man aged 18 to 29 in good health and CMV-seronegative. V is TRBV18 and J is TRBJ1-1; 8 bases are a match to TRBD1. CDR3 sequence (DNA): TGTGCCAGCTCAGTCCAGGGGGCTCTGCATGGCACTGAAGCTTTCTTT. Its protein product is CASSVQGALHGTEAFF.